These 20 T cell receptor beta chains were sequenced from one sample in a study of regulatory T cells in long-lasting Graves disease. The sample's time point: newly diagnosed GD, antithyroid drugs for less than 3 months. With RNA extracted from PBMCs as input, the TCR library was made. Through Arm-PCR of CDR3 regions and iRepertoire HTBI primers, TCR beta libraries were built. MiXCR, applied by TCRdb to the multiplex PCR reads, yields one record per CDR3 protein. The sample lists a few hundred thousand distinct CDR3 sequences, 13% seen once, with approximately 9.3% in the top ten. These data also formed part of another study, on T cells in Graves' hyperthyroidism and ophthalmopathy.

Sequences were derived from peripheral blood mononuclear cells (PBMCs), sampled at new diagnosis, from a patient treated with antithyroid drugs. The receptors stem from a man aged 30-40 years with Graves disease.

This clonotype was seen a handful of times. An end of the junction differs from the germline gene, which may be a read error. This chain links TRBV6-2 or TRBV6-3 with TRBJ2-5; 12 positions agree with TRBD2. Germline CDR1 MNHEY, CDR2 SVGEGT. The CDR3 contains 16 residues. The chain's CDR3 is CASSLAGGKYQGTQYF. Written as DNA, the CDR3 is TGTGCCAGCAGTCTAGCGGGAGGGAAGTACCAAGGGACCCAGTACTTC.

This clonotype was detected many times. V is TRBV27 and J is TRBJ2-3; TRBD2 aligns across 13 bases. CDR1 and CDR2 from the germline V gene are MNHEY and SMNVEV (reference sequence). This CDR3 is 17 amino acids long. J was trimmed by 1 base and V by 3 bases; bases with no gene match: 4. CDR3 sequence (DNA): TGTGCCAGCAGTTTCGGACTAGCGGGAGAAGGCACAGATACGCAGTATTTT. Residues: CASSFGLAGEGTDTQYF.

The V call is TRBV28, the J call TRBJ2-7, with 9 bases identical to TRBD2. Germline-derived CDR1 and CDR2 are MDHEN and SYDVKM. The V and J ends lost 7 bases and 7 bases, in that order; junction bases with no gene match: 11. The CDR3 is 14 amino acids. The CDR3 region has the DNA TGTGCCAGCACCACCATAGCGGGAGTAAGGGAGCAGTACTTC. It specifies CASTTIAGVREQYF.

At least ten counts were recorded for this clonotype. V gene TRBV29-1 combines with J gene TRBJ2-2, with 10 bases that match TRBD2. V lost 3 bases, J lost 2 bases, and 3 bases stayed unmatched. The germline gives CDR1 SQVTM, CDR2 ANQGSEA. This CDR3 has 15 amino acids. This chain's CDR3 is CSVDASGSNTGELFF. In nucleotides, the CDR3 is TGCAGCGTTGATGCTAGCGGGAGCAACACCGGGGAGCTGTTTTTT.

CDR3 residues: CASSQGKRSGDEQYF. The DNA of the CDR3 is TGTGCCAGCAGCCAAGGGAAGCGGTCTGGCGACGAGCAGTACTTC. The chain links TRBV4-2 to TRBJ2-7, with D tentatively TRBD2 (5 bases). The CDR3 is 15 amino acids. Between the trimmed V and J ends, which lost 1 base and 5 bases, there was a span of 15 bases. CDR1 LGHNA and CDR2 YNFKEQ come from the germline V gene.

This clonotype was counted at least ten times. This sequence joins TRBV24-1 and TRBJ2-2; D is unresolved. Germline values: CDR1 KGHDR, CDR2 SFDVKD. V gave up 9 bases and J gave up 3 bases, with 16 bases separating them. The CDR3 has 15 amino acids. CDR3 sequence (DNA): TGTGCCACCGCTCCTCCGGGCGGAGACACCGGGGAGCTGTTTTTT. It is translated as CATAPPGGDTGELFF.

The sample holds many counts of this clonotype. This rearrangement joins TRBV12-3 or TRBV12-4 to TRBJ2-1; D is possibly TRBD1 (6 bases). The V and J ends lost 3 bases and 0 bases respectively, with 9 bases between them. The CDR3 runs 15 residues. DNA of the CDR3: TGTGCCAGCAGTTTCACAGGGTTCTCCTACAATGAGCAGTTCTTC. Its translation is CASSFTGFSYNEQFF.

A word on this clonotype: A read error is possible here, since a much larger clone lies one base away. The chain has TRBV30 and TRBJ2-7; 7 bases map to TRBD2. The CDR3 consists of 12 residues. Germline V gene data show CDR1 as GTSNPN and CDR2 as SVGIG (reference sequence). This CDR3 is CAWGVGGFEQYF. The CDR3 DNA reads TGTGCCTGGGGTGTGGGAGGGTTCGAGCAGTACTTC.

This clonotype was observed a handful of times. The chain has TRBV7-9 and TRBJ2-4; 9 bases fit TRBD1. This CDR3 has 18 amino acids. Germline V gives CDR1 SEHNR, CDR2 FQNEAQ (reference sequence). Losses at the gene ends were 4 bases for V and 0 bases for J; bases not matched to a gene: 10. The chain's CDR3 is CASSSPRDRDLAKNIQYF. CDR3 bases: TGTGCCAGCAGCTCCCCCCGGGACAGGGATCTAGCCAAAAACATTCAGTACTTC.

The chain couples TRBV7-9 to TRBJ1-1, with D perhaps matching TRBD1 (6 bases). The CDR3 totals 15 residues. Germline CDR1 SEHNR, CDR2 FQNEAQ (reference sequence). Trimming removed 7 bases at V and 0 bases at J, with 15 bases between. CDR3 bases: TGTGCCAGCACCTTCGGACAGCGTCTGAACACTGAAGCTTTCTTT. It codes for CASTFGQRLNTEAFF.

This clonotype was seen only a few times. CDR3 sequence: CASSIGTGQVSGANVLTF. In nucleotides, the CDR3 is TGTGCCAGTAGTATAGGGACAGGGCAAGTCTCTGGGGCCAACGTCCTGACTTTC. This chain connects TRBV19 to TRBJ2-6, with TRBD1 identical over 8 bases. The length of the CDR3 is 18 residues. The V and J ends lost 1 base and 0 bases, in that order; junction bases with no gene match: 5. Germline V gene data show CDR1 as LNHDA and CDR2 as SQIVND (reference sequence).

CDR3 nucleotides: TGTGCCAGCATGCCAGAGATCCGCACTGGGGCCAACGTCCTGACTTTC. Protein sequence: CASMPEIRTGANVLTF. This sequence joins TRBV14 and TRBJ2-6; D gene uncertain. There are 16 residues in the CDR3. Between the trimmed V and J ends, which lost 7 bases and 2 bases, there was a span of 15 bases. Germline V lookup: CDR1 SGHDN, CDR2 FVKESK. The full variable domain, rest sourced from reference TRBV14 and TRBJ2-6, is EAGVTQFPSHSVIEKGQTVTLRCDPISGHDNLYWYRRVMGKEIKFLLHFVKESKQDESGMPNNRFLAERTGGTYSTLKVQPAELEDSGVYFCASMPEIRTGANVLTFGAGSRLTVL.

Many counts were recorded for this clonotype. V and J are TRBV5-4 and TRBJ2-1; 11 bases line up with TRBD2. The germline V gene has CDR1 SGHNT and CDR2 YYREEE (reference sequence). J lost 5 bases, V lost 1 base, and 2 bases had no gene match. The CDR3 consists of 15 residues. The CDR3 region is CASSLRLAGHNEQFF. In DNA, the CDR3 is TGTGCCAGCAGCTTGAGACTAGCGGGGCACAATGAGCAGTTCTTC.

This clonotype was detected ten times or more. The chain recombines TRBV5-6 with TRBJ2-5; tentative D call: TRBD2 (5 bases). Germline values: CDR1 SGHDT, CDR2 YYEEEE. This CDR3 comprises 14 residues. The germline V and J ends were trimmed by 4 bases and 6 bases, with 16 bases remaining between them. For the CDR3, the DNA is TGTGCCAGCAGCCGTCGGACTGACTCCCAGACCCAGTACTTC. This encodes CASSRRTDSQTQYF.

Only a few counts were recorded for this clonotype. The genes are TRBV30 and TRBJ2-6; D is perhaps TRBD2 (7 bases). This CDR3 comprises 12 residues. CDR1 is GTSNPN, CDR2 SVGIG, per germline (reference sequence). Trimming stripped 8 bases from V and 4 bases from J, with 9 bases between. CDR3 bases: TGTGCCGGGGGGGCGGGGGCCAACGTCCTGACTTTC. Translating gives CAGGAGANVLTF.

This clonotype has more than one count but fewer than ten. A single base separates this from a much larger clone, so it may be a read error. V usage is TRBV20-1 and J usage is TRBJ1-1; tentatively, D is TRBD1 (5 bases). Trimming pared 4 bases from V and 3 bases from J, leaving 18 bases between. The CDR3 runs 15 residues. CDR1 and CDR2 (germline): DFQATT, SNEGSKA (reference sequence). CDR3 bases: TGCAGTGCTATGAGGGAGGCCAGGGTGGACACTGAAGCTTTCTTT. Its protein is CSAMREARVDTEAFF.

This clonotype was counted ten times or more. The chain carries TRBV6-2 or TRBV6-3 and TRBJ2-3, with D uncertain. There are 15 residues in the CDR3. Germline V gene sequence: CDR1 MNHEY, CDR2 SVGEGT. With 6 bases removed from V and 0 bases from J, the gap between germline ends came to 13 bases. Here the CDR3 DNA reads TGTGCCAGCAGCCAGTACGCTTCTAGCACAGATACGCAGTATTTT. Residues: CASSQYASSTDTQYF.

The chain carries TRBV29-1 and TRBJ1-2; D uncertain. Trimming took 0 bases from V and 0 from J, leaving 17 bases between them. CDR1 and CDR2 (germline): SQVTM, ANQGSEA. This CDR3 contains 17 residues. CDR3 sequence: CSVEDAAREIANYGYTF. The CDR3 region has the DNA TGCAGCGTTGAAGATGCGGCACGCGAGATAGCTAACTATGGCTACACCTTC.

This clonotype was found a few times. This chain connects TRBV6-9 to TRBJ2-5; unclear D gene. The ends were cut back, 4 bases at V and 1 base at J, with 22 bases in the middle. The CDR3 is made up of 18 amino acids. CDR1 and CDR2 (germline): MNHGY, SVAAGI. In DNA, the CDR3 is TGTGCCAGCAGTTTTGGCCTGTCACAGCTACCTTTCCAAGAGACCCAGTACTTC. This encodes CASSFGLSQLPFQETQYF.

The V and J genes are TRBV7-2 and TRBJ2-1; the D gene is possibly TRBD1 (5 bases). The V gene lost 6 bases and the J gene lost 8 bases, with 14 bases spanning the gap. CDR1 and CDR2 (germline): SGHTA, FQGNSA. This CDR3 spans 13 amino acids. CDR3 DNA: TGTGCCAGCAGGCGACGGACACGCGATGAGCAGTTCTTC. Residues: CASRRRTRDEQFF.